This T cell receptor beta chain was found in a study of T cells after yellow fever vaccination. A word on this clonotype: The target antigen is unknown.

The V end lost 4 bases, the J end lost 1 base, and 10 bases lay between the germline ends. Germline CDR1 and CDR2: LNHDA and SQIVND (reference sequence). CDR3 length equals 14 residues. Template switching with 5'RACE generated the TCR cDNA and added a universal primer site and UMIs. TCRdb redid the calling of the 5' RACE reads with MiXCR, one entry per CDR3 protein. The sample lists 450,000 to 600,000 distinct CDR3 sequences; roughly 14% were seen once. Study findings and constraints: Reappearing after the booster were most of the clones from primary vaccination (roughly 95% CD4, about 88% CD8). Weaker overall, the secondary response nonetheless peaked faster (day 5 versus 15).

The material sequenced was PBMCs, taken on the day of the yellow fever booster vaccination. This TCR was sampled from a man aged 25-45 years who received the YFV17D yellow fever vaccine. This chain links TRBV19 with TRBJ1-1; tentative D call: TRBD1 (5 bases). Here the CDR3 DNA reads TGTGCCAGTAGTAAGAAGGGGTGGAACACTGAAGCTTTCTTT. Residues: CASSKKGWNTEAFF.